The rows below give T cell receptor beta chains drawn from one sample of a study of cytomegalovirus exposure and HLA in healthy donors. Libraries were prepared by immunoSEQ multiplex PCR; TCRdb keeps only in-frame clonotypes and omits some of them. The table records 90,000 to 120,000 clones, more than 65% of them present only once. The sample taken for sequencing was PBMCs. These receptors were obtained from a woman between 18 and 30 years old in good health and CMV-seropositive. The CDR3 runs from the conserved cysteine through the conserved F or W. The order of the fields is J gene, D gene, clone size, V gene, CDR3 protein, CDR3 DNA. A D gene is named only where the DNA matches it firmly. Some rows have no size entry. The others give once, few or many, or a class for an expanded clone.

TRBJ2-6	TRBD1	NA	TRBV5-4	CASSLQGAMAGANVLTF	TGTGCCAGCAGCTTACAGGGGGCGATGGCTGGGGCCAACGTCCTGACTTTC
TRBJ2-1	TRBD2	few	TRBV19	CASTDSGSMNEQFF	TGTGCCAGTACCGATAGCGGGAGTATGAATGAGCAGTTCTTC
TRBJ1-1	TRBD1	once	TRBV6-1	CASSPGQVKWEAFF	TGTGCCAGCAGCCCGGGACAGGTAAAGTGGGAAGCTTTCTTT
TRBJ2-7	NA	once	TRBV29-1	CSVVLNEQYF	TGCAGCGTTGTCCTTAACGAGCAGTACTTC
TRBJ2-6	TRBD2	NA	TRBV14	CASSRLAGANSGANVLTF	TGTGCCAGCAGCCGGCTAGCGGGAGCGAACTCTGGGGCCAACGTCCTGACTTTC
TRBJ2-3	TRBD2	NA	TRBV2	CASSEGLAGVRDTQYF	TGTGCCAGCAGTGAGGGACTAGCGGGAGTTCGAGATACGCAGTATTTT
TRBJ1-4	NA	NA	TRBV7-9	CASSPNAGGGEKLFF	TGTGCCAGCAGCCCTAATGCGGGGGGCGGTGAAAAACTGTTTTTT
TRBJ1-1	NA	few	TRBV4-3	CASSQGFRNTEAFF	TGCGCCAGCAGCCAAGGATTCAGGAACACTGAAGCTTTCTTT
TRBJ2-2	TRBD2	NA	TRBV5-4	CASSFHKLAGVSGELFF	TGTGCCAGCAGCTTTCACAAGCTAGCGGGAGTCAGCGGGGAGCTGTTTTTT
TRBJ2-2	TRBD1	NA	TRBV6-4	CASSDRGHGELFF	TGTGCCAGCAGTGACAGGGGGCACGGGGAGCTGTTTTTT
TRBJ2-3	NA	NA	TRBV5-1	CASSLERADTQYF	TGCGCCAGCAGCTTGGAACGCGCAGATACGCAGTATTTT
TRBJ2-3	TRBD2	NA	TRBV7-3	CASSRGLATDTQYF	TGTGCCAGCAGCCGAGGACTAGCGACAGATACGCAGTATTTT
TRBJ1-1	NA	NA	TRBV5-4	CASSQAGGLNTEAFF	TGCGCCAGCAGCCAAGCGGGCGGACTGAACACTGAAGCTTTCTTT
TRBJ2-3	TRBD1	NA	TRBV7-6	CASSLIGTGGAGTQYF	TGTGCCAGCAGCTTGATCGGGACAGGGGGCGCAGGTACGCAGTATTTT
TRBJ2-1	TRBD2	once	TRBV5-1	CASSQGLAGGNEQFF	TGCGCCAGCAGCCAGGGACTAGCGGGAGGAAATGAGCAGTTCTTC
TRBJ1-4	NA	NA	TRBV19	CASSPREEKLFF	TGTGCCAGTAGCCCGCGGGAGGAAAAACTGTTTTTT
TRBJ2-1	TRBD2	NA	TRBV10-3	CAISEMAGAYNEQFF	TGTGCCATCAGTGAGATGGCGGGAGCCTACAATGAGCAGTTCTTC
TRBJ2-7	NA	NA	TRBV30	CAWSVKGSIWGEQYF	TGTGCCTGGAGTGTAAAGGGGTCCATCTGGGGCGAGCAGTACTTC
TRBJ2-7	TRBD1	NA	TRBV27	CASSPLIGTGTYEQYF	TGTGCCAGCAGTCCTCTCATCGGGACAGGCACCTACGAGCAGTACTTC
TRBJ2-2	NA	NA	TRBV7-7	CASSLVQGIGTGELFF	TGTGCTAGCAGCTTAGTTCAGGGGATCGGCACCGGGGAGCTGTTTTTT
TRBJ2-1	TRBD2	NA	TRBV7-8	CASSLEGLAGNEQFF	TGTGCCAGCAGCTTAGAGGGACTAGCGGGCAATGAGCAGTTCTTC
TRBJ2-1	TRBD2	NA	TRBV7-8	CASSLEGLAGVHEQFF	TGTGCCAGCAGCTTAGAAGGACTAGCAGGCGTCCATGAGCAGTTCTTC
TRBJ2-1	TRBD1	NA	TRBV5-8	CASSAGTVNEQFF	TGTGCCAGCAGCGCAGGGACAGTCAATGAGCAGTTCTTC
TRBJ2-1	NA	NA	TRBV14	CASSRPGSSYNEQFF	TGTGCCAGCAGCCGGCCGGGGAGCTCCTACAATGAGCAGTTCTTC
TRBJ2-7	TRBD2	few	TRBV6-1	CASEGRGVYEQYF	TGTGCCAGCGAAGGACGGGGGGTGTACGAGCAGTACTTC
TRBJ2-5	NA	NA	TRBV30	CAWRVGGQETQYF	TGTGCCTGGAGGGTAGGGGGTCAAGAGACCCAGTACTTC
TRBJ2-7	NA	NA	TRBV23-1	CASHPIQYTGRDEQYF	TGCGCCAGCCACCCTATTCAATACACAGGGCGGGACGAGCAGTACTTC
TRBJ1-2	TRBD1	few	TRBV6-6	CASSSAQGGGYTF	TGTGCCAGCAGTTCGGCACAGGGGGGTGGCTACACCTTC